This T cell receptor (beta chain) was captured in a study of blood T cell repertoires in COVID-19. Background on the study: The samples span acute and convalescent COVID-19 from the United States, Italy and Spain. Sample material is recorded as cDNA or gDNA derived from T cells, B-cell-depleted T cells, or PBMCs.

The CDR3 is 15 amino acids. V lost 4 bases and J 4 bases, leaving 13 bases between the germline ends. The germline gives CDR1 LGHNA, CDR2 YNFKEQ. In the authors' methods: Reference gene primer amplification in the assay estimated nucleated cell counts. TCRdb's copy holds only in-frame clones and misses some; the assay was immunoSEQ multiplex PCR. V and J calls and clone size follow that table, whereas D and trimming were derived from the DNA. In the table there are under 150,000 clones, around 84% of which are singletons. Input material: peripheral blood. The receptor was isolated from a man in his forties or fifties with acute or convalescent COVID-19. The rearrangement links TRBV4-2 to TRBJ2-2; D assignment may be TRBD1 or TRBD2 (7 bases each). CDR3 DNA sequence: TGTGCCAGCAGCCGAGACAGGGAGGGCACCGGGGAGCTGTTTTTT. Amino acids: CASSRDREGTGELFF.